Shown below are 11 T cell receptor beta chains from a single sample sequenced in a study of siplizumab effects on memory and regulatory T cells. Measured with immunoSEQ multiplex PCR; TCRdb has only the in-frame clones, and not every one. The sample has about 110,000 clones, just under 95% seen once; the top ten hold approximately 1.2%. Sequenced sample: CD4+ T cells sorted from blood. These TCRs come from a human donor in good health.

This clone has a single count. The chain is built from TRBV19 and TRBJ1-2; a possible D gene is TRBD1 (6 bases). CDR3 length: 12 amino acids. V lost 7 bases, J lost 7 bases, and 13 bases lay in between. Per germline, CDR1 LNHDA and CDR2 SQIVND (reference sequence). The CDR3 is CASTARGGGYTF. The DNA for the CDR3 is TGTGCCAGTACGGCCAGGGGAGGTGGCTACACCTTC.

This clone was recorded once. The CDR3 protein is CASSLFPAADTQYF. DNA for the CDR3: TGCGCCAGCAGCTTGTTCCCAGCGGCAGATACGCAGTATTTT. The chain couples TRBV5-1 to TRBJ2-3, with D tentatively TRBD2 (5 bases). This CDR3 contains 14 residues. V lost 1 base, J lost 4 bases, and 10 bases lay in between. Germline values: CDR1 SGHRS, CDR2 YFSETQ.

As DNA, the CDR3 is TGCGCCAGCAGCTTGTCCGGGGAGCAGTACTTC. This encodes CASSLSGEQYF. The chain combines TRBV5-1 with TRBJ2-7, with D hard to call. This CDR3 has 11 residues. Trimming took 1 base from V and 7 from J, leaving 6 bases between them. Per the germline V gene, CDR1 is SGHRS and CDR2 is YFSETQ. Together with reference TRBV5-1 and TRBJ2-7, the CDR3 gives the full variable domain: KAGVTQTPRYLIKTRGQQVTLSCSPISGHRSVSWYQQTPGQGLQFLFEYFSETQRNKGNFPGRFSGRQFSNSRSEMNVSTLELGDSALYLCASSLSGEQYFGPGTRLTVT.

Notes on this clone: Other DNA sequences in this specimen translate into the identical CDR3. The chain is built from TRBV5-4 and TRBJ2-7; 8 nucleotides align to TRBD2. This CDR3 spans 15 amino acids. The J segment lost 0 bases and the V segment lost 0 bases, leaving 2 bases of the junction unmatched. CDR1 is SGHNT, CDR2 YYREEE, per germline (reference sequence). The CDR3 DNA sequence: TGTGCCAGCAGCTTGGGGGCGGGAGGCTCCTACGAGCAGTACTTC. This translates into CASSLGAGGSYEQYF. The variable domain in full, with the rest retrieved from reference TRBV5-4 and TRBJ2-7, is ETGVTQSPTHLIKTRGQQVTLRCSSQSGHNTVSWYQQALGQGPQFIFQYYREEENGRGNFPPRFSGLQFPNYSSELNVNALELDDSALYLCASSLGAGGSYEQYFGPGTRLTVT.

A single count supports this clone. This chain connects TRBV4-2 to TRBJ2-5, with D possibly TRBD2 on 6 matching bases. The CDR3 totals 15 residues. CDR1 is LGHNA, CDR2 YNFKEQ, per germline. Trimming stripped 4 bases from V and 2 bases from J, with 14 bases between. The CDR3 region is CASSPVAGRQETQYF. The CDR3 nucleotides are TGTGCCAGCAGCCCCGTGGCGGGAAGGCAAGAGACCCAGTACTTC.

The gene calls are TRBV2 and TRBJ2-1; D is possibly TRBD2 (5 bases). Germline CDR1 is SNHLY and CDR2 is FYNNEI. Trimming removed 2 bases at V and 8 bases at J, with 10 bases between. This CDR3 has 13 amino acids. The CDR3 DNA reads TGTGCCAGCAGTGAACCTGGGAGTGATGAGCAGTTCTTC. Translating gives CASSEPGSDEQFF.

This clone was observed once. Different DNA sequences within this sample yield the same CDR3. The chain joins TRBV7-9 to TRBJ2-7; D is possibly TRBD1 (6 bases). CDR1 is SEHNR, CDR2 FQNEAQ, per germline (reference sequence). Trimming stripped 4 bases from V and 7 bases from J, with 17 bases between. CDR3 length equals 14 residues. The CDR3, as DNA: TGTGCCAGCAGCTCTTACGACACAGGGCTTGAGCAGTACTTC. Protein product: CASSSYDTGLEQYF.

The CDR3 here is CASSYLQGSGYTF. CDR3 nucleotide sequence: TGTGCCAGCAGTTACTTGCAGGGGTCTGGCTACACCTTC. The J gene is TRBJ1-2, the V gene TRBV6-5; maybe TRBD1 (6 bases). Deletions cut 1 base from V and 7 bases from J, with 10 bases between. CDR1 and CDR2 (germline): MNHEY, SVGAGI. The CDR3 loop spans 13 amino acids.

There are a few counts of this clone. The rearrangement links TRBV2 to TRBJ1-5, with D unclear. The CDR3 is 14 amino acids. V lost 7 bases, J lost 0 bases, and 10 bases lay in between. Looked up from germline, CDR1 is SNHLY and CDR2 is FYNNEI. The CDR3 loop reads CASTSEYSNQPQHF. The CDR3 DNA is TGTGCCAGCACCAGCGAATATAGCAATCAGCCCCAGCATTTT.

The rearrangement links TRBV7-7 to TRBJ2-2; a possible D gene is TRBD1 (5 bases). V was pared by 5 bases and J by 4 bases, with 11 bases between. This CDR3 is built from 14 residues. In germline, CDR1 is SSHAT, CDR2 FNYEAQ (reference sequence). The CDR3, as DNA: TGTGCCAGCAGCCCCGCAGGGTTCACCGGGGAGCTGTTTTTT. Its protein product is CASSPAGFTGELFF.

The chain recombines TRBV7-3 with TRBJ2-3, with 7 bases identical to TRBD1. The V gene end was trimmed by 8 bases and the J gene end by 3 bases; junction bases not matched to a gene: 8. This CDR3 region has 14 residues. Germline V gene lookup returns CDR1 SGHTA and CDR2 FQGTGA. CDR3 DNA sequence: TGTGCCAGCGCACAGGGGCCACCGACAGATACGCAGTATTTT. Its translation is CASAQGPPTDTQYF.